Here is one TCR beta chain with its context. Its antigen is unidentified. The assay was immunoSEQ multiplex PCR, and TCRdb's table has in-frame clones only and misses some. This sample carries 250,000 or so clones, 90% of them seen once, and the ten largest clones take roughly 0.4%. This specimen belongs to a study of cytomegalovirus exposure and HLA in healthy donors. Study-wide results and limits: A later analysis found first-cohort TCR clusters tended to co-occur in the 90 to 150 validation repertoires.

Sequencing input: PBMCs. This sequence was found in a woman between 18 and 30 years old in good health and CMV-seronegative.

In nucleotides, the CDR3 is TGTGCCAGCAGTCGACAGGGCGAGCAGTACTTC. Residues: CASSRQGEQYF. V and J are TRBV2 and TRBJ2-7, with 7 bases matching TRBD1. Trimming cost V 5 bases and J 6 bases; bases outside gene matches: 1. Germline V gene lookup returns CDR1 SNHLY and CDR2 FYNNEI. The CDR3 extends over 11 amino acids.